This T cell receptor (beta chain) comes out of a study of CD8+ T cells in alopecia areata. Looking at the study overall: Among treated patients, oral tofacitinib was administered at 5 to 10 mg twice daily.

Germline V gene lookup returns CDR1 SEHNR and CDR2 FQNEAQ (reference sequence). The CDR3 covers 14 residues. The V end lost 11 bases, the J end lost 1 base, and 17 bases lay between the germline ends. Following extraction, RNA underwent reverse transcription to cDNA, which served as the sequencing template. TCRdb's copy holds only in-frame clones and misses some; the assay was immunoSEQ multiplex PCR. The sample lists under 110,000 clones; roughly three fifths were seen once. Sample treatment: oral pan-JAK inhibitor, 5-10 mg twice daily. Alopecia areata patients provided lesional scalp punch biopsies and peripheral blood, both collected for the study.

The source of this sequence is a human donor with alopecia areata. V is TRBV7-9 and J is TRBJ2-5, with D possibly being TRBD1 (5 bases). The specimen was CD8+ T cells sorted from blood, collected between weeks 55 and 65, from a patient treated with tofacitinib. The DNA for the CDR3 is TGTGCCGGAGCCGCTGGGGCAATCCAAGAGACCCAGTACTTC. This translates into CAGAAGAIQETQYF.